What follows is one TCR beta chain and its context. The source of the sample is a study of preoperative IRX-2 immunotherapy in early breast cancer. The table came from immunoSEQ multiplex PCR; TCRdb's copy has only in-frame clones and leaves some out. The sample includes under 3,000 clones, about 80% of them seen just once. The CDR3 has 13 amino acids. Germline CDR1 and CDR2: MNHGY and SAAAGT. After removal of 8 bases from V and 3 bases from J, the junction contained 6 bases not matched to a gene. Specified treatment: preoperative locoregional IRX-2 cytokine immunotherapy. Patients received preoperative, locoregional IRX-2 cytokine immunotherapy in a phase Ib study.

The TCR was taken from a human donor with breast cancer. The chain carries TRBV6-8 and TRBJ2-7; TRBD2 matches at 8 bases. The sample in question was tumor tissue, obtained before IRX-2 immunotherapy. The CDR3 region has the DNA TGTGCCAGCGACATTACTAGCGGCTACGAGCAGTACTTC. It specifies CASDITSGYEQYF.